The clone carrying this T cell receptor (beta chain) showed up many times. Its specificity is unknown. This sample is drawn from a study of blood T cells in healthy people across ages. Study-level information: Capturing about one barcoded beta molecule per two T cells was achieved by template switching.

The CDR3 length is 16 residues. V trimming: 5 bases; J trimming: 3 bases; junction bases outside the gene matches: 14. Germline loops: CDR1 SGHRS, CDR2 YFSETQ. Overall study results and limits: Greater diversity and more naive CD4+ cells were seen in long-lived donors than in aged donors.

The authors ran a second PCR of 7 to 11 cycles using a sample-barcoded 5' primer and a J-beta primer mix. A single record per CDR3 protein comes from TCRdb applying MiXCR to the 5' RACE reads. The table has 600,000 or so distinct CDR3 sequences, about 30% seen once; the top ten hold 15% to 18%. The sequencing sample was made of blood. This clonotype was sampled from a woman at least 80 years old in good health. V is TRBV5-1 and J is TRBJ2-7; 7 bases align to TRBD2. The CDR3 spells CASSQGGAKPIYEQYF. The CDR3, as DNA: TGCGCCAGCAGTCAGGGAGGGGCAAAACCCATCTACGAGCAGTACTTC.